The clone carrying this T cell receptor beta chain has a count of ten or more. The antigen is not known. The germline V gene has CDR1 ENHRY and CDR2 SYGVKD. The V and J ends lost 0 bases and 5 bases respectively, with 8 bases between them. The CDR3 loop spans 13 amino acids. Unique molecular identifiers were present on the cDNA, which also gained a universal primer site by template switching. MiXCR was run by TCRdb on the 5' RACE reads, yielding one entry per CDR3 protein. The table records some 96,000 distinct CDR3 sequences, 5.5% to 7% of them present only once. Healthy Caucasians were all of the donors. This entry comes from a study of identical twins. Findings of the study overall: A lower insertion count was a feature of abundant cord blood beta clonotypes, with no such feature in memory repertoires.

This sequence originates from a woman aged 45-60 years in good health. The specimen was memory T cells sorted from blood. This chain connects TRBV10-3 to TRBJ2-7; D is ambiguous. This chain's CDR3 is CAISESASDEQYV. The CDR3 coding sequence is TGTGCCATCAGTGAGTCCGCTTCTGACGAGCAGTACGTC.